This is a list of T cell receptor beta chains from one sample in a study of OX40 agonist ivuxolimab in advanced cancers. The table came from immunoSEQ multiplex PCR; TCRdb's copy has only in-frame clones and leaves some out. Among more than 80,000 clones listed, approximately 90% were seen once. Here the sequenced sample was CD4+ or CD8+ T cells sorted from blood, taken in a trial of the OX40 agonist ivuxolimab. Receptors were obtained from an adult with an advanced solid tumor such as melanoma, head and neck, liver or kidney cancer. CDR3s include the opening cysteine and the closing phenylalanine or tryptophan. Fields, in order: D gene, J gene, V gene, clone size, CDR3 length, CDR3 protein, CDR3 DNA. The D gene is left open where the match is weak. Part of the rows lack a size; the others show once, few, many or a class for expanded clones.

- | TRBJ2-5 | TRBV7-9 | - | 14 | CASSPTGVSETQYF | TGTGCCAGCAGCCCCACTGGTGTTTCGGAGACCCAGTACTTC
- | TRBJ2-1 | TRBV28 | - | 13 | CASSLGSYNEQFF | TGTGCCAGCAGTTTAGGTTCCTACAATGAGCAGTTCTTC
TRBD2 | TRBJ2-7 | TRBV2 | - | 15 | CASGPYGGEWVEQYF | TGTGCCAGCGGACCCTATGGGGGGGAATGGGTTGAGCAGTACTTC
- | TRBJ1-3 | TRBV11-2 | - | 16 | CASSLVSGAPGNTIYF | TGTGCCAGCAGCTTAGTGTCAGGTGCCCCTGGAAACACCATATATTTT
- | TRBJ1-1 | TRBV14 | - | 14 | CASRPSFPNTEAFF | TGTGCCAGCAGACCCTCTTTCCCGAACACTGAAGCTTTCTTT
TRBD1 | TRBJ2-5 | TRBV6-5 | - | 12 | CASGTGQETQYF | TGTGCCAGCGGGACAGGGCAAGAGACCCAGTACTTC
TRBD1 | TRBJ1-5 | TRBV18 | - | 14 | CASSPDRGDQPQHF | TGTGCCAGCTCCCCTGACAGGGGCGATCAGCCCCAGCATTTT
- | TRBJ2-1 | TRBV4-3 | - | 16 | CASSQAYGEVNNEQFF | TGCGCCAGCAGCCAAGCCTACGGGGAGGTTAACAATGAGCAGTTCTTC
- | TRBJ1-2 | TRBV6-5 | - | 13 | CASSYGPNYGYTF | TGTGCCAGCAGTTACGGTCCTAACTATGGCTACACCTTC
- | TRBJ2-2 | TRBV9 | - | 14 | CASSVKGNTGELFF | TGTGCCAGCAGCGTAAAGGGTAACACCGGGGAGCTGTTTTTT
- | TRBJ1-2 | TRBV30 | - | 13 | CAWSVNREYGYTF | TGTGCCTGGAGTGTAAACAGGGAATATGGCTACACCTTC
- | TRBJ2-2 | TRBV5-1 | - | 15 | CASSQTGARTGELFF | TGCGCCAGCTCCCAGACGGGGGCGCGCACCGGGGAGCTGTTTTTT
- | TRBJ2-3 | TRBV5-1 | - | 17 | CASFTFKGGHNTDTQYF | TGCGCCAGCTTTACCTTCAAGGGGGGACACAACACAGATACGCAGTATTTT
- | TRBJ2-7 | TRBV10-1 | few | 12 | CASILFGYEQYF | TGCGCCAGCATTCTTTTTGGCTACGAGCAGTACTTC
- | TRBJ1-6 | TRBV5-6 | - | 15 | CASSPGGRTGSPLHF | TGTGCCAGCAGCCCGGGGGGACGAACCGGTTCACCCCTCCACTTT
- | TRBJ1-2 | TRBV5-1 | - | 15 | CASSRLGGQDYGYTF | TGCGCCAGCAGCCGCCTTGGGGGCCAGGACTATGGCTACACCTTC
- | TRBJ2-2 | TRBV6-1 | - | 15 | CASFRPPLGTGELFF | TGTGCCAGCTTCCGACCGCCCTTGGGGACCGGGGAGCTGTTTTTT
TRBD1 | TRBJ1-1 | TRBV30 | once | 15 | CAWCRWGQGASEAFF | TGTGCCTGGTGTCGGTGGGGACAGGGGGCGTCTGAAGCTTTCTTT
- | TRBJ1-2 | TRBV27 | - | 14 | CASSFGQGTYGYTF | TGTGCCAGCAGTTTCGGGCAGGGGACCTATGGCTACACCTTC
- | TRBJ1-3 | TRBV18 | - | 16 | CASSLGPFPSGNTIYF | TGTGCCAGCTCACTCGGACCTTTTCCCTCTGGAAACACCATATATTTT
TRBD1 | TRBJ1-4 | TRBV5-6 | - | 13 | CASTRDRNEKLFF | TGTGCCAGCACCCGGGACAGGAATGAAAAACTGTTTTTT
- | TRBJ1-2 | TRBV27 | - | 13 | CASSGDPDYGYTF | TGTGCCAGCAGCGGGGACCCAGACTATGGCTACACCTTC
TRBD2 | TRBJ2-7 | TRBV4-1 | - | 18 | CASSSHGTSGRKRVEQYF | TGCGCCAGCAGCTCCCACGGGACTAGCGGGAGAAAAAGGGTGGAGCAGTACTTC
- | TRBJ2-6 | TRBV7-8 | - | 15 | CASSLVGTGANVLTF | TGTGCCAGCAGCTTAGTGGGGACGGGGGCCAACGTCCTGACTTTC
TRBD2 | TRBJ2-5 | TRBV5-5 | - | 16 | CASSITSGGAGETQYF | TGTGCCAGCAGCATCACTAGCGGGGGGGCCGGGGAGACCCAGTACTTC
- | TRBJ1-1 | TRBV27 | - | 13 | CASSWARGTEAFF | TGTGCCAGCAGTTGGGCAAGGGGCACTGAAGCTTTCTTT
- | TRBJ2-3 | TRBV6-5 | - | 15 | CASSYSKGSPDTQYF | TGTGCCAGCAGTTACTCGAAGGGTAGCCCAGATACGCAGTATTTT
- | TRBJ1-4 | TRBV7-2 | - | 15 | CASSPRGRGEKKLFF | TGTGCCAGCAGCCCCCGAGGTAGGGGAGAGAAAAAACTGTTTTTT
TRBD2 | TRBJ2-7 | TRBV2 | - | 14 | CASKTGTSGGEQYF | TGTGCCAGCAAGACCGGGACTAGCGGGGGGGAGCAGTACTTC
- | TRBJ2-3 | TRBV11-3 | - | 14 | CASSSGRGEDTQYF | TGTGCCAGCAGCTCCGGAAGGGGTGAAGATACGCAGTATTTT
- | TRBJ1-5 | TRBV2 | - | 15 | CASSEVSLSNQPQHF | TGTGCCAGCAGTGAAGTGTCCCTTAGCAATCAGCCCCAGCATTTT
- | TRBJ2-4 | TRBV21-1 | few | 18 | CASSKGTSGQGTKNIQYF | TGTGCCAGCAGCAAAGGGACATCGGGACAGGGAACCAAAAACATTCAGTACTTC
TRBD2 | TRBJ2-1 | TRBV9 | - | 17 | CASSPSGGTSGYNEQFF | TGTGCCAGCAGCCCCTCTGGGGGGACTAGCGGCTACAATGAGCAGTTCTTC